A few counts support the clone carrying this T cell receptor beta chain. The data stem from a study of OX40 agonist ivuxolimab in advanced cancers. Per germline, CDR1 SGDLS and CDR2 YYNGEE. The trim removed 3 bases at V and 7 bases at J, leaving 13 bases unmatched. This CDR3 is built from 16 residues. Measured with immunoSEQ multiplex PCR; TCRdb has only the in-frame clones, and not every one. The profile shows roughly 56,000 clones, roughly 84% of them singletons. The origin of this receptor is an adult with an advanced solid tumor such as melanoma, head and neck, liver or kidney cancer. The sample here was CD4+ or CD8+ T cells sorted from blood, taken in a trial of the OX40 agonist ivuxolimab. The chain is built from TRBV9 and TRBJ1-2; 9 bases map to TRBD1. The CDR3 nucleotides are TGTGCCAGCAGCGCGGCCGGGACAGGGTCGATGGGTGGCTACACCTTC. Translated, it gives CASSAAGTGSMGGYTF.